This TCR beta chain was found in a study of PD-L1 blockade in urothelial cancer. Study observations and caveats: Durable benefit accompanied greater 3-week expansion of tumor-associated blood clones.

The V segment lost 5 bases and the J segment 7 bases; nucleotides outside the gene matches: 4. Germline V gene data show CDR1 as MDHEN and CDR2 as SYDVKM. This CDR3 has 14 amino acids. Turning to this clone: What it binds is not known.

Time point meaning: peripheral blood 6 weeks after treatment start. Sequencing was performed with immunoSEQ multiplex PCR; in TCRdb, only in-frame clones are kept and a portion is missing. This sample has around 19,000 clones, with around 81% found just once. This chain links TRBV28 with TRBJ2-1, with 11 bases fitting TRBD1. The TCR originated in a man between 45 and 60 years old with urothelial cancer. The sequences come from PBMCs, collected around atezolizumab (anti-PD-L1) treatment. The CDR3 spells CASSPGQGGNEQFF. Written as DNA, the CDR3 is TGTGCCAGCAGTCCGGGACAGGGGGGAAATGAGCAGTTCTTC.